The source of this T cell receptor beta chain is a study of T cells in localized non-small cell lung cancer. Assay: immunoSEQ multiplex PCR; the TCRdb copy retains only in-frame clones and omits some. The sample records about 26,000 clones, around nine tenths being singletons. With respect to this clone: The target antigen is unknown.

Notes on the study in general: When the top 100 tumor clones were examined, a median 57 of them also appeared in the adjacent lung, which was paired and uninvolved. Elevated circulating T cell density in blood was associated with longer overall survival.

The V end lost 2 bases, the J end lost 14 bases, and 11 bases lay between the germline ends. The CDR3 runs to 11 residues. CDR1 is SGHRS and CDR2 is YFSETQ in the germline V gene. The chain employs TRBV5-1 and TRBJ2-1, with D perhaps matching TRBD2 (6 bases). Sequenced material: peripheral blood, taken before any cancer treatment. The sequence came from a female donor aged 60 or older with stage II squamous cell lung carcinoma. The chain's CDR3 is CASSFTSLKFF. The CDR3 DNA reads as TGCGCCAGCAGCTTTACTAGCCTGAAGTTCTTC.